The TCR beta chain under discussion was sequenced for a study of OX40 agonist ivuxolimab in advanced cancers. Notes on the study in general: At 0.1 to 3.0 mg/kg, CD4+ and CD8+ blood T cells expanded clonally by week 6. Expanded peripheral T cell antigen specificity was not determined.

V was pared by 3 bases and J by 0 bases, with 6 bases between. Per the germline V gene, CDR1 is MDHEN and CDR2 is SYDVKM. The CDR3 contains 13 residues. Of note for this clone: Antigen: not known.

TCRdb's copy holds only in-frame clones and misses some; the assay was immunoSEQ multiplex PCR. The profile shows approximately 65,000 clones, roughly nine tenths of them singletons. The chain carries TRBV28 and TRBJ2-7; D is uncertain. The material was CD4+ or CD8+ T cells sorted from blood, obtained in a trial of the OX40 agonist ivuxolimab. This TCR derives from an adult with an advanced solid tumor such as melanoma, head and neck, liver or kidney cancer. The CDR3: CASSFPDSYEQYF. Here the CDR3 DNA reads TGTGCCAGCAGTTTTCCAGACTCCTACGAGCAGTACTTC.